Below are 32 T cell receptor beta chains sequenced from a single sample in a study of post-analysis software for immune sequencing data. Study findings and constraints: Included in a set of roughly five TRBV segments more frequent in patients than controls were TRBV5-6, TRBV5-1 and TRBV20-1.

These TCRs are of unknown antigen specificity. Every TCR beta cDNA library bore unique molecular identifiers. In TCRdb, the PCR reads were re-called with MiXCR into one record per CDR3 protein. The sample lists some 190,000 distinct CDR3 sequences, 25% to 35% occurring once. Specimen: blood. The receptor source for this set is a girl aged 2-17 years with multiple sclerosis.

In its sample, this clonotype was seen many times. The gene calls are TRBV21-1 and TRBJ2-7; TRBD2 is the table's D call, not checked against the DNA. TRBV21-1 is termed a pseudogene. The CDR3 contains 13 residues. The CDR3 protein is CASSKPEGNEQYF. The DNA for the CDR3 is TGTGCCAGCAGCAAACCTGAGGGTAACGAGCAGTACTTC.

The J gene is TRBJ1-2, the V gene TRBV20-1; D is uncertain. In germline, CDR1 is DFQATT, CDR2 SNEGSKA (reference sequence). The CDR3 consists of 15 residues. V was clipped by 0 bases and J by 3 bases, with 14 bases between them. DNA for the CDR3: TGCAGTGCTAGAGAGGCCTATCCACTTGACTATGGCTACACCTTC. It codes for CSAREAYPLDYGYTF.

This clonotype came up a few times. A read error may explain this, as a much larger clone is one base away. The chain links TRBV20-1 to TRBJ2-7, with D perhaps being TRBD1 or TRBD2 (5 bases each). Germline CDR1 is DFQATT and CDR2 is SNEGSKA (reference sequence). The CDR3 is 11 residues long. CDR3 sequence: CRARGDLEQYF. The CDR3 bases are TGCAGGGCTAGAGGGGACCTCGAGCAGTACTTC.

At least ten counts were recorded for this clonotype. The chain links TRBV3-1 to TRBJ2-7; 7 nucleotides align to TRBD1. Per germline, CDR1 LGHDT and CDR2 YNNKEL (reference sequence). J lost 0 bases, V lost 4 bases, and 9 bases had no gene match. CDR3 length equals 16 residues. Written as DNA, the CDR3 is TGTGCCAGCAGCCCCCCGACAGGGATAAGCTCCTACGAGCAGTACTTC. This encodes CASSPPTGISSYEQYF.

This clonotype was seen only a few times. The rearrangement uses TRBV5-1 and TRBJ2-1, with D uncertain. This CDR3 has 15 residues. In germline, CDR1 is SGHRS, CDR2 YFSETQ. The ends were cut back, 0 bases at V and 9 bases at J, with 16 bases in the middle. Here the CDR3 reads CASSLEFVGLSEQFF. As DNA, the CDR3 is TGCGCCAGCAGCTTGGAATTCGTTGGTCTTAGTGAGCAGTTCTTC.

This clonotype was counted between two and nine times. V is TRBV28 and J is TRBJ1-1; 10 nucleotides match TRBD1. Unmatched junction bases numbered 10, after V lost 6 bases and J lost 12 bases. Germline CDR1 reads MDHEN; CDR2 reads SYDVKM. This CDR3 has 13 residues. CDR3 sequence: CASRGPRTGGSFF. The DNA of the CDR3 is TGTGCCAGCAGGGGCCCGCGGACAGGGGGGTCTTTCTTT.

The chain has TRBV11-2 and TRBJ2-2, with D uncertain. The V end lost 1 base, the J end lost 0 bases, and 3 bases lay between the germline ends. The germline gives CDR1 SGHAT, CDR2 FQNNGV. The CDR3 totals 14 residues. The CDR3 loop reads CASSLATNTGELFF. The CDR3 DNA reads TGTGCCAGCAGCTTAGCGACGAACACCGGGGAGCTGTTTTTT. Combining the CDR3 with reference TRBV11-2 and TRBJ2-2 gives the whole variable domain EAGVAQSPRYKIIEKRQSVAFWCNPISGHATLYWYQQILGQGPKLLIQFQNNGVVDDSQLPKDRFSAERLKGVDSTLKIQPAKLEDSAVYLCASSLATNTGELFFGEGSRLTVL.

In this sample, this clonotype turned up many times. This sequence joins TRBV6-1 and TRBJ1-2; no clear D gene. The CDR3 consists of 15 residues. Germline CDR1 and CDR2: MNHNS and SASEGT. Trimming took off 0 bases at V and 6 bases at J, with 14 bases between the two ends. The CDR3, as DNA: TGTGCCAGCAGTGAAGCTTCGGGAGGACGGGATGGCTACACCTTC. Its translation: CASSEASGGRDGYTF.

V usage is TRBV7-9 and J usage is TRBJ2-5; a possible D gene is TRBD2 (5 bases). Per the germline V gene, CDR1 is SEHNR and CDR2 is FQNEAQ (reference sequence). Trimming pared 5 bases from V and 11 bases from J, leaving 18 bases between. The CDR3 covers 13 residues. The CDR3 DNA reads TGTGCCAGCAGCCCGACGGCGAGCGGTGAGCAGTACTTC. The encoded protein is CASSPTASGEQYF.

This chain links TRBV27 with TRBJ1-2; 7 bases agree with TRBD1. Trimming removed 7 bases from V and 4 bases from J; junction bases left unmatched: 12. There are 15 residues in the CDR3. CDR1 is MNHEY and CDR2 is SMNVEV in the germline V gene (reference sequence). The CDR3 bases are TGTGCCAGCACGCCTTACCCGGGACAGATCTATGGCTACACCTTC. Residues: CASTPYPGQIYGYTF.

This clonotype was observed at least ten times. The chain has TRBV29-1 and TRBJ1-2; no clear D. The CDR3 is 11 residues long. The germline CDR1 and CDR2 sequences are SQVTM and ANQGSEA. Trimming shortened V by 5 bases and J by 0 bases, and 4 bases separated the two germline ends. CDR3 coding DNA: TGCAGCGTTAGGGCTAACTATGGCTACACCTTC. Encoded protein: CSVRANYGYTF.

This clonotype was detected many times. The chain recombines TRBV12-3 or TRBV12-4 with TRBJ2-3; D may be TRBD1 (6 bases). The CDR3 length is 15 residues. V dropped 4 bases and J dropped 0 bases, with 11 bases sitting between them. The CDR3 region has the DNA TGTGCCAGCAGTTCCCGGACAGCTAGCACAGATACGCAGTATTTT. This sequence encodes CASSSRTASTDTQYF.

This clonotype has a handful of counts. This chain links TRBV2 with TRBJ2-5; 9 nucleotides match TRBD2. Germline V gene lookup returns CDR1 SNHLY and CDR2 FYNNEI. V trimming: 7 bases; J trimming: 0 bases; junction bases outside the gene matches: 6. This CDR3 has 15 residues. For the CDR3, the DNA is TGTGCCAGCATTAGACTAGCGGCCAACCAAGAGACCCAGTACTTC. Its translation is CASIRLAANQETQYF.

The V gene is TRBV9, the J gene TRBJ2-7; 11 nucleotides align to TRBD2. The CDR3 is 17 amino acids. V shed 4 bases and J 3 bases; nucleotides not matched to a gene: 12. Germline V gene data show CDR1 as SGDLS and CDR2 as YYNGEE. Written as DNA, the CDR3 is TGTGCCAGCAGCTCAACCTTTAGCGGGAGGGCCATCTACGAGCAGTACTTC. Translation: CASSSTFSGRAIYEQYF. The full variable domain, its missing parts supplied by reference TRBV9 and TRBJ2-7, is DSGVTQTPKHLITATGQRVTLRCSPRSGDLSVYWYQQSLDQGLQFLIQYYNGEERAKGNILERFSAQQFPDLHSELNLSSLELGDSALYFCASSSTFSGRAIYEQYFGPGTRLTVT.

Points on this clonotype: This may be a read error, as it is one base from a much larger clone. The genes are TRBV10-3 and TRBJ1-2, with 8 bases lining up with TRBD1. This CDR3 has 15 residues. Germline V lookup: CDR1 ENHRY, CDR2 SYGVKD. CDR3 DNA: TGTGCCATCAGTGTCGTGGACAGGGCGAACTATGGCTACATCTTC. Encoded protein: CAISVVDRANYGYIF.

The chain joins TRBV6-4 to TRBJ2-3; a possible D gene is TRBD2 (5 bases). V was trimmed by 3 bases and J by 4 bases, leaving 8 bases between them. Germline CDR1 and CDR2: MRHNA and SNTAGT. This CDR3 is 13 amino acids long. The CDR3 loop reads CASSESGADTQYF. The CDR3 region has the DNA TGTGCCAGCAGTGAGAGCGGCGCAGATACGCAGTATTTT.

This chain uses TRBV6-1 with TRBJ1-4; D is ambiguous. With 7 bases removed from V and 8 bases from J, the gap between germline ends came to 17 bases. Germline V gene sequence: CDR1 MNHNS, CDR2 SASEGT. The CDR3 covers 14 residues. The CDR3 DNA sequence: TGTGCCAGCACCTCCTTCGGCGCGGGGGAAAAACTGTTTTTT. Protein: CASTSFGAGEKLFF.

For this clonotype: An end of the junction differs from the germline gene, which may be a read error. The rearrangement joins TRBV7-8 to TRBJ2-1; tentatively, D is TRBD1 or TRBD2 (5 bases each). Germline CDR1 is SGHVS and CDR2 is FQNEAQ. The CDR3 contains 14 residues. The CDR3 DNA follows: TGTGCCGGCAGTCCACATCCCTGGGGACCGACTCTTTACTTC. Protein: CAGSPHPWGPTLYF.

The rearrangement joins TRBV6-1 to TRBJ2-7, with 7 bases identical to TRBD1. Gene TRBJ2-5 matches the end of the DNA better, so the J call may be wrong. Germline CDR1 reads MNHNS; CDR2 reads SASEGT. The CDR3 runs to 14 residues. CDR3 bases: TGTGCCAGCAGCCTAGACAGGGTATGCCGGACCCAGTACTTC. It yields the protein CASSLDRVCRTQYF.

The V and J genes are TRBV7-9 and TRBJ1-1, with D hard to call. V dropped 6 bases and J dropped 4 bases, with 12 bases sitting between them. Per germline, CDR1 SEHNR and CDR2 FQNEAQ (reference sequence). The CDR3 contains 13 residues. CDR3 loop: CASSLEESTEAFF. CDR3 in DNA: TGTGCCAGCAGTCTCGAGGAGTCCACTGAAGCTTTCTTT.

This clonotype showed up many times. The chain carries TRBV7-8 and TRBJ2-3, with D maybe TRBD2 (5 bases). V lost 1 base, J lost 0 bases, and 11 bases lay in between. The CDR3 spans 16 residues. Germline loops: CDR1 SGHVS, CDR2 FQNEAQ. The CDR3 loop is CASSLVRAVSTDTQYF. Here the CDR3 DNA reads TGTGCCAGCAGCTTAGTTCGAGCGGTTAGCACAGATACGCAGTATTTT.

The rearrangement joins TRBV20-1 to TRBJ2-6; D not resolved. Germline lookup yields CDR1 DFQATT and CDR2 SNEGSKA (reference sequence). The CDR3 totals 15 residues. Trimming left V 3 bases short and J 1 base short, with 10 bases between. CDR3 nucleotide sequence: TGCAGTGCTAGGTTCCCCCCTTCTGGGGCCAACGTCCTGACTTTC. This codes for CSARFPPSGANVLTF.

About this clonotype: With a much larger clone just one base away, this may be a read error. The rearrangement links TRBV15 to TRBJ2-1; 7 positions agree with TRBD1. The CDR3 spans 14 residues. CDR1 and CDR2 from the germline V gene are LNHNV and YYDKDF (reference sequence). The junction had 12 bases not matched to a gene; V was cut back by 3 bases and J by 13 bases. The CDR3 sequence: CATSRSQGRETQFF. In nucleotides, the CDR3 is TGTGCCACCAGCAGGTCACAGGGGAGAGAGACCCAGTTCTTC.

The table lists this clonotype with many counts. V usage is TRBV18 and J usage is TRBJ2-3, with D possibly TRBD1 on 7 matching bases. V was clipped by 9 bases and J by 5 bases, with 18 bases between them. CDR1 is KGHSH and CDR2 is LQKENI in the germline V gene. CDR3 length equals 14 residues. As DNA, the CDR3 is TGTGCCAGTCTCACCTACAGGGGAGGAGATACGCAGTATTTT. Its translation is CASLTYRGGDTQYF.

This clonotype was recorded many times. This chain uses TRBV28 with TRBJ1-2; D gene unclear. The germline V and J ends were trimmed by 4 bases and 0 bases, with 15 bases remaining between them. In germline, CDR1 is MDHEN, CDR2 SYDVKM. CDR3 length equals 16 residues. The CDR3 protein is CASSSPIDTANYGYTF. The CDR3 coding sequence is TGTGCCAGCAGTTCCCCCATCGACACAGCTAACTATGGCTACACCTTC.

The sample holds many counts of this clonotype. This chain joins TRBV10-3 and TRBJ1-2; the D is unclear. CDR1 and CDR2 (germline): ENHRY, SYGVKD. The CDR3 sequence is 12 residues long. Between the trimmed V and J ends, which lost 3 bases and 5 bases, there was a span of 7 bases. The CDR3: CAISEQLYGYTF. Here the CDR3 DNA reads TGTGCCATCAGTGAACAACTATATGGCTACACCTTC.

The chain employs TRBV5-1 and TRBJ1-1; 8 nucleotides match TRBD1. With 4 bases clipped from V and 11 bases from J, the junction kept 7 bases outside the gene matches. This CDR3 contains 12 residues. The germline CDR1 and CDR2 sequences are SGHRS and YFSETQ. CDR3 bases: TGCGCCAGCAGCCTCAGGGGGCTAGGGGCTTTCTTT. Translating gives CASSLRGLGAFF.

There are many counts of this clonotype. The chain couples TRBV5-5 to TRBJ1-2; the D is unclear. Germline V CDR1 and CDR2: SGHKS, YYEKEE (reference sequence). Between the trimmed V and J ends, which lost 0 bases and 3 bases, there was a span of 0 bases. The CDR3 spans 11 residues. Here the CDR3 reads CASSLDYGYTF. In DNA, the CDR3 is TGTGCCAGCAGCTTGGACTATGGCTACACCTTC.

This clonotype was counted at least ten times. The genes are TRBV5-1 and TRBJ2-5, with D possibly being TRBD1 (6 bases). V dropped 2 bases and J dropped 2 bases, with 10 bases sitting between them. This CDR3 is 14 amino acids long. CDR1 SGHRS and CDR2 YFSETQ come from the germline V gene. The CDR3 DNA follows: TGCGCCAGCAGCTTCCTGACAGGTCAAGAGACCCAGTACTTC. Translating gives CASSFLTGQETQYF. The whole variable domain, remainder taken from reference TRBV5-1 and TRBJ2-5, is KAGVTQTPRYLIKTRGQQVTLSCSPISGHRSVSWYQQTPGQGLQFLFEYFSETQRNKGNFPGRFSGRQFSNSRSEMNVSTLELGDSALYLCASSFLTGQETQYFGPGTRLLVL.

This clonotype has a handful of counts. The chain joins TRBV4-1 to TRBJ2-7, with D possibly being TRBD2 (6 bases). This CDR3 is built from 16 residues. The germline V gene encodes CDR1 MGHRA and CDR2 YSYEKL. The V gene lost 1 base and the J gene lost 2 bases, with 15 bases spanning the gap. The CDR3 protein is CASSQGLLASTYEQYF. The CDR3 DNA is TGCGCCAGCAGCCAAGGTTTGCTAGCGTCTACCTACGAGCAGTACTTC.

A few counts support this clonotype. The chain employs TRBV7-6 and TRBJ2-2; 11 nucleotides agree with TRBD2. There are 18 residues in the CDR3. V was clipped by 5 bases and J by 3 bases; unmatched bases: 11. Germline CDR1 SGHVS, CDR2 FNYEAQ. As DNA, the CDR3 is TGTGCCAGCAGCCAGCAGGGTACTAGCGGGGGTCACACCGGGGAGCTGTTTTTT. Its protein product is CASSQQGTSGGHTGELFF.

This chain uses TRBV20-1 with TRBJ2-7, with TRBD1 matching over 7 bases. Germline CDR1 DFQATT, CDR2 SNEGSKA (reference sequence). The CDR3 is made up of 12 amino acids. The CDR3: CRGRQGAYEQYF. The CDR3 DNA is TGCAGGGGACGTCAGGGGGCCTACGAGCAGTACTTC.